This TCR beta chain originates from a study of blood T cell repertoires in COVID-19. Profiled with immunoSEQ multiplex PCR; TCRdb holds only in-frame clones, not every one. This sample has some 450,000 clones, with approximately 88% found just once. Germline assignment: CDR1 GTSNPN and CDR2 SVGIG (reference sequence). This CDR3 comprises 14 residues. V lost 2 bases, J lost 3 bases, and 13 bases lay in between. Sample: peripheral blood. V and J are TRBV30 and TRBJ2-5, with D possibly being TRBD2 (6 bases). This clonotype was sampled from a woman aged 50 to 65 with COVID-19, enrolled during active disease. CDR3 DNA: TGTGCCTGGAGTCCTGACGCGGGGAAAGAGACCCAGTACTTC. This codes for CAWSPDAGKETQYF. Full variable domain (rest looked up from reference TRBV30 and TRBJ2-5): SQTIHQWPATLVQPVGSPLSLECTVEGTSNPNLYWYRQAAGRGLQLLFYSVGIGQISSEVPQNLSASRPQDRQFILSSKKLLLSDSGFYLCAWSPDAGKETQYFGPGTRLLVL.